Described below is a single TCR beta chain sequence and its context. The table came from immunoSEQ multiplex PCR; TCRdb's copy has only in-frame clones and leaves some out. The profile covers 98,000 or so clones, with roughly 90% appearing a single time and roughly an eighth taken by the ten largest. The CDR3 totals 17 residues. This sample is part of a study of control samples from healthy donors and cancer patients. Material: blood. The V and J genes are TRBV21-1 and TRBJ1-1. TRBV21-1 constitutes a pseudogene. This TCR came from a woman aged 70-85 years in good health. CDR3 coding DNA: TGTGCCAGCAGCACCCACTTCCCGGACGGGGGCCTGCGGGAAGCTTTCTTT. This translates into CASSTHFPDGGLREAFF.